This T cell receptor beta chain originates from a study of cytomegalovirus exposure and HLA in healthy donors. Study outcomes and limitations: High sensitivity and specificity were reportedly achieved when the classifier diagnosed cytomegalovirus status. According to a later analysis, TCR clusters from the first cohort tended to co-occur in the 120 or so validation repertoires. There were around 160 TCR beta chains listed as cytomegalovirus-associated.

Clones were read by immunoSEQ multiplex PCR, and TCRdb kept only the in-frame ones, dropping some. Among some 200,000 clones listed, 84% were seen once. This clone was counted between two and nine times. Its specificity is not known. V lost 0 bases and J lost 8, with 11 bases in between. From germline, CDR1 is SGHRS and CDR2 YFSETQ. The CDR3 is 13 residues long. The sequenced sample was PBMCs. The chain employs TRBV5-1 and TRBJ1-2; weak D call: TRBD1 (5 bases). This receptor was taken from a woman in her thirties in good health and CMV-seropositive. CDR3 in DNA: TGCGCCAGCAGCTTGGGTGCGGGGGACGGCTACACCTTC. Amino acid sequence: CASSLGAGDGYTF.